The rows below give T cell receptor beta chains drawn from one sample of a study of blood T cell repertoires in COVID-19. Some clones are missing from TCRdb's copy, which holds only in-frame ones; the method was immunoSEQ multiplex PCR. The sample lists about 100,000 clones; about four fifths were seen once. Material: peripheral blood. Source of these receptors: a human donor in a cohort sampled during active COVID-19. CDR3s include the opening cysteine and the closing phenylalanine or tryptophan. The order of the fields is D gene, clone size, V gene, J gene, CDR3 DNA, CDR3 protein. The D gene is left open where the match is weak. Only some rows state a clone size, as once, few, many or a class for expanded clones.

d_gene: TRBD1
abundance: once
v_gene: TRBV7-9
j_gene: TRBJ2-1
CDR3nt: TGTGCCAGCAGCATAAGGGACAGACCCGGGTTCTTC
CDR3aa: CASSIRDRPGFF

d_gene: TRBD1
abundance: NA
v_gene: TRBV28
j_gene: TRBJ1-5
CDR3nt: TGTGCCAGCAGCCGTAGACAGGGCCCTAATCAGCCCCAGCATTTT
CDR3aa: CASSRRQGPNQPQHF

d_gene: TRBD1
abundance: NA
v_gene: TRBV19
j_gene: TRBJ1-5
CDR3nt: TGTGCCAGTAGTGACGACAGGGTTTATAGCAATCAGCCCCAGCATTTT
CDR3aa: CASSDDRVYSNQPQHF

d_gene: TRBD1
abundance: NA
v_gene: TRBV5-1
j_gene: TRBJ2-5
CDR3nt: TGCGCCAGCAGCTTCGGACAGGGAAAAGAGACCCAGTACTTC
CDR3aa: CASSFGQGKETQYF

d_gene: NA
abundance: NA
v_gene: TRBV20-1
j_gene: TRBJ2-2
CDR3nt: TGCAGTGCTAGTAGCATGAGGTCGAACACCGGGGAGCTGTTTTTT
CDR3aa: CSASSMRSNTGELFF

d_gene: NA
abundance: NA
v_gene: TRBV6-1
j_gene: TRBJ1-2
CDR3nt: TGTGCCAGCAGTGAAGTGGTCGGGGTCAACTATGGCTACACCTTC
CDR3aa: CASSEVVGVNYGYTF

d_gene: NA
abundance: NA
v_gene: TRBV7-2
j_gene: TRBJ1-1
CDR3nt: TGTGCCAGCAGCTTATTGCCAGGCATGAACACTGAAGCTTTCTTT
CDR3aa: CASSLLPGMNTEAFF

d_gene: TRBD1
abundance: NA
v_gene: TRBV19
j_gene: TRBJ2-5
CDR3nt: TGTGCCAGTAGCCCCGGGACAGGCGCCCAAGAGACCCAGTACTTC
CDR3aa: CASSPGTGAQETQYF

d_gene: TRBD1
abundance: NA
v_gene: TRBV19
j_gene: TRBJ2-5
CDR3nt: TGTGCCAGTAGGCCGGGACAGGGGGCTACAGAGACCCAGTACTTC
CDR3aa: CASRPGQGATETQYF

d_gene: NA
abundance: NA
v_gene: TRBV7-2
j_gene: TRBJ2-2
CDR3nt: TGTGCCAGCAGCTTAAGGGGCCCCGGGGAGCTGTTTTTT
CDR3aa: CASSLRGPGELFF

d_gene: NA
abundance: NA
v_gene: TRBV24-1
j_gene: TRBJ1-2
CDR3nt: TGTGCCACCAGTGACCCCCTCACCGGGGGTGGCTACACCTTC
CDR3aa: CATSDPLTGGGYTF

d_gene: NA
abundance: NA
v_gene: TRBV29-1
j_gene: TRBJ1-1
CDR3nt: TGCAGCGTTTTTCCGGGAGCCACTGAAGCTTTCTTT
CDR3aa: CSVFPGATEAFF

d_gene: TRBD2
abundance: NA
v_gene: TRBV7-2
j_gene: TRBJ2-3
CDR3nt: TGTGCCAGCAGCCCCGCCGGGACTACTTACACAGATACGCAGTATTTT
CDR3aa: CASSPAGTTYTDTQYF

d_gene: TRBD1
abundance: NA
v_gene: TRBV6-5
j_gene: TRBJ2-7
CDR3nt: TGTGCCAGCACTGCCCTGCCGGGACAGGGGACCGAGCAGTACTTC
CDR3aa: CASTALPGQGTEQYF

d_gene: NA
abundance: NA
v_gene: TRBV9
j_gene: TRBJ1-4
CDR3nt: TGTGCCAGCAGCGCGGACGGAGGGAATGAAAAACTGTTTTTT
CDR3aa: CASSADGGNEKLFF

d_gene: NA
abundance: NA
v_gene: TRBV7-2
j_gene: TRBJ2-7
CDR3nt: TGTGCCAGCAGCTTAGTTACACTAGGGGGTGGGGAGCAGTACTTC
CDR3aa: CASSLVTLGGGEQYF

d_gene: NA
abundance: NA
v_gene: TRBV7-9
j_gene: TRBJ1-2
CDR3nt: TGTGCCAGCAGCTTAGGGGTTCAGGGCTACTATGGCTACACCTTC
CDR3aa: CASSLGVQGYYGYTF

d_gene: NA
abundance: once
v_gene: TRBV5-1
j_gene: TRBJ2-1
CDR3nt: TGCGCCAGCAGCTTGGCGGCTAGCGAATACAATGAGCAGTTCTTC
CDR3aa: CASSLAASEYNEQFF

d_gene: TRBD2
abundance: NA
v_gene: TRBV5-1
j_gene: TRBJ2-2
CDR3nt: TGCGCCAGCAGCTTGGCCGCAGGGAGGGGTACCGGGGAGCTGTTTTTT
CDR3aa: CASSLAAGRGTGELFF

d_gene: TRBD2
abundance: NA
v_gene: TRBV7-9
j_gene: TRBJ2-1
CDR3nt: TGTGCCAGCAGCTTTAGCGGGGGAGGTGAGCAGTTCTTC
CDR3aa: CASSFSGGGEQFF